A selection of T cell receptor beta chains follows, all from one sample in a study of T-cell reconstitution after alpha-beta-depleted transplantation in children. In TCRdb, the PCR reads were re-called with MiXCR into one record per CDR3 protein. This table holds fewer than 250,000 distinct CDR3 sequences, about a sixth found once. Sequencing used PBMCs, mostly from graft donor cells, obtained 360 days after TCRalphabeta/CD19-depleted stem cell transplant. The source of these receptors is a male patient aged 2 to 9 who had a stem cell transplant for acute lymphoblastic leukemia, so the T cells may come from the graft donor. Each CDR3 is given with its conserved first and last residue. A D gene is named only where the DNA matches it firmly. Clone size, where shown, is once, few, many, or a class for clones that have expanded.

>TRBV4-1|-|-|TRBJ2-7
TGCGCCAGCAGCCAAGTTGGAACAGGGTTTTGGTACGAGCAGTACTTC
CASSQVGTGFWYEQYF
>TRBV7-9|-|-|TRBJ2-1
TGTGCCAGCAGCTCAAAGGGGTACCAGCCTGCCTACAATGAGCAGTTCTTC
CASSSKGYQPAYNEQFF
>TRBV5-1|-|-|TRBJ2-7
TGCGCCAGCAGCTTGGGTATCAGGGAGAGGAGCCACTACGAGCAGTACTTC
CASSLGIRERSHYEQYF
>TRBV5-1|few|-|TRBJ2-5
TGCGCCAGCACCGAAACCGACATCAACCAAGAGACCCAGTACTTC
CASTETDINQETQYF
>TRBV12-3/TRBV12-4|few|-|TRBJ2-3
TGTGCCAGCAGTTTGCAGATGGGTGGGGCAGATACGCAGTATTTT
CASSLQMGGADTQYF
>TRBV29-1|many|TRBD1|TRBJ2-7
TGCAGCGTTGGCGGATACCAATCAGGACAGGGGTACTACGAGCAGTACTTC
CSVGGYQSGQGYYEQYF
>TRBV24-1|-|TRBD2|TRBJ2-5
TGTGCCACATCCCGGACTAGCGGTATAGGGACCCAGTACTTC
CATSRTSGIGTQYF
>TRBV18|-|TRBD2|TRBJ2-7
TGTGCCAGCCTGATAACTAGCGGGGGGATCTACGAGCAGTACTTC
CASLITSGGIYEQYF
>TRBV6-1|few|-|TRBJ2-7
TGTGCCAGCGGGGCTCAAACCAGCTCCTACGAGCAGTACTTC
CASGAQTSSYEQYF
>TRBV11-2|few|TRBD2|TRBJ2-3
TGTGCCAGCAGCTTCAGTAGCGGGGGGCTCACAGATACGCAGTATTTT
CASSFSSGGLTDTQYF
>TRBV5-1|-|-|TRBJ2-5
TGCGCCAGCAGCTTTCGTAGGGAGACCCAGTACTTC
CASSFRRETQYF
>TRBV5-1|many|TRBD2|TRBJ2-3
TGCGCCAGCAGCCTACGGGAAGCGGGGACGATCTCAGATACGCAGTATTTT
CASSLREAGTISDTQYF
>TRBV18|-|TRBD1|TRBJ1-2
TGTGCCAGCTCACCATTGGGGACAGCCTATGGCTACACCTTC
CASSPLGTAYGYTF
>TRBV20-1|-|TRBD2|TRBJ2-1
TGCAGTGCTAGGACTAGCGGGGGCCGATCCTACAATGAGCAGTTCTTC
CSARTSGGRSYNEQFF
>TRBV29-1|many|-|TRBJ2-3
TGCAGCGTGGGGCCCCTCCCTACGCAGTATTTT
CSVGPLPTQYF